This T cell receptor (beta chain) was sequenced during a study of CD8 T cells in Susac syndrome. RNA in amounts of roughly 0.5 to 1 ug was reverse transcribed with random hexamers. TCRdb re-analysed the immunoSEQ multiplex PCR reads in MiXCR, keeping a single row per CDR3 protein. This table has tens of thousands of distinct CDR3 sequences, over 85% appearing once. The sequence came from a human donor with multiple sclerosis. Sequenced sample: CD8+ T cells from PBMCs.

CDR3 loop: CASSPSPGRNTIYF. The CDR3 DNA follows: TGTGCCAGCAGTCCTTCACCCGGGAGAAACACCATATATTTT. The chain uses TRBV12-3 or TRBV12-4 and TRBJ1-3, with no clear D. The V gene lost 5 bases and the J gene lost 5 bases, with 13 bases spanning the gap. The CDR3 runs 14 residues.